Following are 32 T cell receptor beta chains from one sample sequenced in a study of blood T cells in healthy people across ages. A second PCR, run for about 6 to 11 cycles, used a sample-barcoded 5' primer plus a J-beta primer mix. TCRdb itself ran the 5' RACE reads through MiXCR, one entry per CDR3 protein. The sample consists of hundreds of thousands of distinct CDR3 sequences, about 43% of them appearing once. Source material: blood. These receptors were collected from a man at least 80 years old in good health.

V gene TRBV24-1 combines with J gene TRBJ2-1, with unresolved D. V lost 0 bases and J 0 bases, leaving 5 bases between the germline ends. This CDR3 contains 15 residues. Per the germline V gene, CDR1 is KGHDR and CDR2 is SFDVKD. Here the CDR3 reads CATSDLQNSYNEQFF. Written as DNA, the CDR3 is TGTGCCACCAGTGATTTGCAGAACTCCTACAATGAGCAGTTCTTC.

The table lists this clonotype with a few counts. This chain connects TRBV10-2 to TRBJ2-5; the match to TRBD2 covers 13 bases. The J call is uncertain, as TRBJ2-7 better fits the DNA end. There are 16 residues in the CDR3. CDR1 is WSHSY, CDR2 SAAADI, per germline. The CDR3 sequence: CASTNLGLAGAREQYF. The DNA for the CDR3 is TGCGCCAGCACAAATCTAGGACTAGCGGGAGCTCGCGAGCAGTACTTC.

In its sample, this clonotype was seen many times. CDR3 bases: TGCAGTGCTAGAGCAAAAAGACAGGGGGTTTACAATGAGCAGTTCTTC. Translation gives CSARAKRQGVYNEQFF. The genes are TRBV20-1 and TRBJ2-1, with 9 bases aligning to TRBD1. The ends lost 1 base at V and 4 bases at J; junction bases unmatched: 8. The CDR3 is made up of 16 amino acids. Germline values: CDR1 DFQATT, CDR2 SNEGSKA (reference sequence).

V usage is TRBV12-3 or TRBV12-4 and J usage is TRBJ2-7; 9 bases are shared with TRBD1. Trimming cost V 6 bases and J 7 bases; bases outside gene matches: 13. There are 15 residues in the CDR3. CDR3 bases: TGTGCCAGCAGCCGGACCGGGACAGGGTACAATGAGCAGTACTTC. Its protein is CASSRTGTGYNEQYF.

This clonotype appeared a few times. The V and J genes are TRBV6-2 or TRBV6-3 and TRBJ2-1, with 8 nucleotides matching TRBD2. The V gene's germline CDR1 is MNHEY and CDR2 SVGEGT. CDR3 length: 17 residues. V lost 2 bases to trimming and J lost 4 bases; unmatched junction nucleotides: 10. The CDR3 sequence is CASSYRYREGIYNEQFF. The CDR3 bases are TGTGCCAGCAGTTACAGGTACCGGGAGGGGATATACAATGAGCAGTTCTTC.

A remark on this clonotype: Relative to the germline gene, one junction end is altered; a read error may explain this. V and J are TRBV11-1 and TRBJ1-2; 11 bases line up with TRBD1. This CDR3 comprises 16 residues. Per germline, CDR1 SGHAT and CDR2 FQDESV (reference sequence). The CDR3 nucleotides are TGTGCCAGCAACTTATACGGGGACAGGGGGGACTATGGCTACACCTTC. Translated: CASNLYGDRGDYGYTF.

The chain links TRBV5-1 to TRBJ2-2, with a tentative D call TRBD2 (5 bases). Trimming pared 0 bases from V and 3 bases from J, leaving 9 bases between. CDR1 SGHRS and CDR2 YFSETQ come from the germline V gene. CDR3 size: 15 residues. The CDR3 bases are TGCGCCAGCAGCTTGGAGGTGGACTACACCGGGGAGCTGTTTTTT. Its translation: CASSLEVDYTGELFF.

The chain is built from TRBV7-6 and TRBJ2-4, with TRBD1 matching over 9 bases. The J call could be wrong; TRBJ2-7 is a better fit for the DNA end. This CDR3 comprises 16 residues. CDR1 is SGHVS and CDR2 is FNYEAQ in the germline V gene. The CDR3 region has the DNA TGTGCCAGCAGCTTGGGTGGGACAGGGCTTACCCACGAGCAGTACTTC. This translates into CASSLGGTGLTHEQYF.

This clonotype was observed once. The rearrangement joins TRBV20-1 to TRBJ2-4, with D perhaps TRBD1 (5 bases). The end of the DNA fits TRBJ2-7 better, so the J call may be wrong. Germline V CDR1 and CDR2: DFQATT, SNEGSKA (reference sequence). The CDR3 covers 14 residues. CDR3 DNA sequence: TGCAGTGCTACAAGCAGGGAAAAATCTTCCGAGCAGTACTTC. It is translated as CSATSREKSSEQYF.

The chain couples TRBV20-1 to TRBJ1-1; no definite D call. The germline CDR1 and CDR2 sequences are DFQATT and SNEGSKA (reference sequence). This CDR3 has 15 residues. Deletions cut 4 bases from V and 1 base from J, with 16 bases between. CDR3 DNA sequence: TGCAGTGCTACAAGATCCGGACGGACGAACACTGAAGCTTTCTTT. It specifies CSATRSGRTNTEAFF.

In its sample, this clonotype was seen a few times. The chain recombines TRBV5-1 with TRBJ2-5; D gene ambiguous. CDR1 and CDR2 (germline): SGHRS, YFSETQ. V was pared by 2 bases and J by 2 bases, with 10 bases between. The CDR3 has 14 residues. The CDR3: CASSFSEGQETQYF. The CDR3 coding sequence is TGCGCCAGCAGCTTCAGTGAAGGGCAAGAGACCCAGTACTTC.

This clonotype was counted between two and nine times. This chain links TRBV28 with TRBJ2-7, with D unresolved. CDR3 length: 13 residues. V shed 3 bases and J shed 1 base, with 7 bases lying between them. CDR1 MDHEN and CDR2 SYDVKM come from the germline V gene. This CDR3 reads CASSFQPSYEQYF. The CDR3 DNA sequence: TGTGCCAGCAGTTTCCAGCCTTCCTACGAGCAGTACTTC.

A single count supports this clonotype. This may be a read error, as it is one base from a much larger clone. The rearrangement uses TRBV20-1 and TRBJ1-1, with unresolved D. V shed 2 bases and J shed 1 base, with 5 bases lying between them. CDR1 and CDR2 from the germline V gene are DFQATT and SNEGSKA (reference sequence). The CDR3 covers 12 residues. The CDR3 DNA is TGCAGTGCTAGACAGGCGAACACTGAAGCTTTCTTT. Translated, it gives CSARQANTEAFF.

CDR3 in DNA: TGTGCCAGCAGCTCGGGACGGAAGACCTACGAGCAGTACTTC. Translated: CASSSGRKTYEQYF. The V call is TRBV6-2 or TRBV6-3, the J call TRBJ2-7; either TRBD1 or TRBD2 may fit D (5 bases each). CDR1 MNHEY and CDR2 SVGEGT come from the germline V gene. This CDR3 is built from 14 residues. V dropped 6 bases and J dropped 2 bases, with 14 bases sitting between them.

V is TRBV7-2 and J is TRBJ1-4; weak D call: TRBD1 (5 bases). Trimming stripped 4 bases from V and 5 bases from J, with 11 bases between. The length of the CDR3 is 14 residues. Germline V CDR1 and CDR2: SGHTA, FQGNSA. The CDR3: CASSSSRGNEKLFF. The DNA of the CDR3 is TGTGCCAGCAGCTCGTCCCGGGGGAATGAAAAACTGTTTTTT.

There are many counts of this clonotype. In nucleotides, the CDR3 is TGTGCCAGCAGTTACACAACCGGGACAGGCCTATCTAGCACAGATACGCAGTATTTT. Translated: CASSYTTGTGLSSTDTQYF. The V gene is TRBV6-2 or TRBV6-3, the J gene TRBJ2-3; TRBD1 agrees at 8 bases. CDR3 length equals 19 residues. J gave up 0 bases and V 2 bases, and 13 bases lay outside the gene matches. Germline V CDR1 and CDR2: MNHEY, SVGEGT.

This clonotype has just a few counts. The V and J genes are TRBV6-2 or TRBV6-3 and TRBJ2-3, with TRBD1 identical over 7 bases. The V gene's germline CDR1 is MNHEY and CDR2 SVGEGT. V lost 4 bases, J lost 6 bases, and 10 bases stayed unmatched. This CDR3 has 15 residues. The CDR3 spells CASSFTLRQGDTQYF. The CDR3 DNA reads TGTGCCAGCAGTTTTACCCTGAGACAGGGCGATACGCAGTATTTT.

Concerning this clonotype itself: One end of the junction fails to match germline, which may point to a read error. This chain uses TRBV6-1 with TRBJ2-5; no definite D call. Per germline, CDR1 MNHNS and CDR2 SASEGT. The CDR3 loop spans 12 amino acids. CDR3 residues: CASRLNRETRYF. The CDR3 bases are TGTGCCAGCAGGCTAAACAGAGAGACCCGGTACTTC.

This clonotype was counted a few times. The chain joins TRBV4-3 to TRBJ2-3; 9 nucleotides line up with TRBD1. J gave up 0 bases and V 2 bases, and 3 bases lay outside the gene matches. This CDR3 spans 16 amino acids. CDR1 and CDR2 from the germline V gene are LGHNA and YSLEER. The CDR3 DNA follows: TGCGCCAGCAGCCAACTACAGGGGGCTAGCACAGATACGCAGTATTTT. Amino acid sequence: CASSQLQGASTDTQYF.

This clonotype was seen repeatedly, ten times or more. This chain connects TRBV12-3 or TRBV12-4 to TRBJ2-7; maybe TRBD1 (6 bases). The CDR3 spans 14 residues. V was cut by 4 bases and J by 2 bases, with 12 bases left in between. The CDR3 sequence: CASSSTGLPYEQYF. The CDR3, as DNA: TGTGCCAGCAGTTCTACAGGGCTCCCCTACGAGCAGTACTTC.

The chain uses TRBV10-3 and TRBJ2-3; weak D call: TRBD1 (5 bases). The V gene's germline CDR1 is ENHRY and CDR2 SYGVKD. V lost 8 bases and J 5 bases, leaving 14 bases between the germline ends. The length of the CDR3 is 13 residues. The CDR3 DNA reads TGTGCCATCCGACAGTTAGCACTAGATACGCAGTATTTT. Its translation: CAIRQLALDTQYF.

The V gene is TRBV20-1, the J gene TRBJ2-1; the match to TRBD2 covers 11 bases. Germline CDR1 DFQATT, CDR2 SNEGSKA (reference sequence). J was trimmed by 13 bases and V by 5 bases; bases with no gene match: 7. The CDR3 totals 12 residues. CDR3 residues: CSALAGGETQFF. DNA for the CDR3: TGCAGTGCTCTAGCGGGAGGAGAGACCCAGTTCTTC.

The chain employs TRBV7-2 and TRBJ2-7; D not certain. V dropped 0 bases and J dropped 2 bases, with 14 bases sitting between them. Germline lookup yields CDR1 SGHTA and CDR2 FQGNSA. The CDR3 runs 16 residues. The CDR3 loop reads CASSLAAVPAPYEQYF. As DNA, the CDR3 is TGTGCCAGCAGCTTAGCGGCCGTTCCCGCGCCCTACGAGCAGTACTTC.

This clonotype was seen a single time. This chain connects TRBV28 to TRBJ1-1, with 7 bases lining up with TRBD1. Germline CDR1 and CDR2: MDHEN and SYDVKM. V shed 4 bases, J shed 4 bases, and the junction held 12 bases outside the gene matches. The CDR3 is made up of 16 amino acids. The CDR3 DNA reads as TGTGCCAGCAGTTATATTTACAGGGGAAAAGGCACTGAAGCTTTCTTT. Amino acid sequence: CASSYIYRGKGTEAFF. Drawing the rest from reference TRBV28 and TRBJ1-1, the complete variable domain is DVKVTQSSRYLVKRTGEKVFLECVQDMDHENMFWYRQDPGLGLRLIYFSYDVKMKEKGDIPEGYSVSREKKERFSLILESASTNQTSMYLCASSYIYRGKGTEAFFGQGTRLTVV.

This clonotype was recorded only once. The chain carries TRBV7-2 and TRBJ2-2, with 9 bases fitting TRBD1. V shed 6 bases, J shed 4 bases, and the junction held 3 bases outside the gene matches. Germline assignment: CDR1 SGHTA and CDR2 FQGNSA. CDR3 size: 14 residues. The CDR3, as DNA: TGTGCCAGCAGAGACAGGGGGTTCACCGGGGAGCTGTTTTTT. This translates into CASRDRGFTGELFF. The variable domain in full, with the rest retrieved from reference TRBV7-2 and TRBJ2-2, is GAGVSQSPSNKVTEKGKDVELRCDPISGHTALYWYRQSLGQGLEFLIYFQGNSAPDKSGLPSDRFSAERTGGSVSTLTIQRTQQEDSAVYLCASRDRGFTGELFFGEGSRLTVL.

This chain links TRBV10-3 with TRBJ2-7; 11 bases align to TRBD2. With 5 bases clipped from V and 5 bases from J, the junction kept 5 bases outside the gene matches. This CDR3 contains 14 residues. Per germline, CDR1 ENHRY and CDR2 SYGVKD. CDR3: CAISLLAGGNEQYF. The CDR3 nucleotides are TGTGCCATCAGTCTCCTAGCGGGAGGTAACGAGCAGTACTTC.

The V and J genes are TRBV2 and TRBJ2-1, with a weak D call TRBD2 (5 bases). V lost 7 bases to trimming and J lost 10 bases, with 11 bases between them. From germline, CDR1 is SNHLY and CDR2 FYNNEI. The CDR3 has 11 amino acids. CDR3 region: CASKEGGEQFF. The DNA for the CDR3 is TGTGCCAGCAAAGAGGGCGGGGAGCAGTTCTTC.

The chain has TRBV14 and TRBJ2-1, with TRBD2 matching over 8 bases. This CDR3 contains 14 residues. The germline CDR1 and CDR2 sequences are SGHDN and FVKESK. V was clipped by 3 bases and J by 11 bases; unmatched bases: 9. CDR3 loop: CASSHPGGGLKQFF. DNA of the CDR3: TGTGCCAGCAGCCACCCGGGAGGGGGACTTAAGCAGTTCTTC.

The J gene is TRBJ2-2, the V gene TRBV7-3; 9 nucleotides agree with TRBD1. V shed 5 bases and J 0 bases; nucleotides not matched to a gene: 4. The CDR3 is made up of 16 amino acids. CDR1 is SGHTA and CDR2 is FQGTGA in the germline V gene. The CDR3 loop reads CASSTGQGTNTGELFF. The CDR3 nucleotides read TGTGCCAGCAGCACAGGACAGGGGACGAACACCGGGGAGCTGTTTTTT.

This clonotype was counted a few times. The chain links TRBV20-1 to TRBJ2-3; no clear D gene. This CDR3 contains 13 residues. Trimming removed 0 bases at V and 6 bases at J, with 10 bases between. Germline V gene data show CDR1 as DFQATT and CDR2 as SNEGSKA (reference sequence). The CDR3 reads CSAREPLSDTQYF. CDR3 coding DNA: TGCAGTGCTAGAGAACCCCTAAGTGATACGCAGTATTTT.

This clonotype was seen a handful of times. This CDR3 is CASSALAGGHSSYEQYF. The CDR3 DNA reads TGTGCCAGCAGCGCCTTAGCGGGAGGACACAGCTCCTACGAGCAGTACTTC. The rearrangement links TRBV7-2 to TRBJ2-7; 10 nucleotides agree with TRBD2. This CDR3 contains 17 residues. V lost 5 bases, J lost 0 bases, and 10 bases stayed unmatched. CDR1 and CDR2 from the germline V gene are SGHTA and FQGNSA.

This clonotype was picked up one time. V usage is TRBV20-1 and J usage is TRBJ1-4; perhaps TRBD1 as D (5 bases). CDR1 is DFQATT, CDR2 SNEGSKA, per germline (reference sequence). This CDR3 spans 13 amino acids. V shed 3 bases and J shed 8 bases, with 13 bases lying between them. The CDR3 sequence is CSASAGTGEKLFF. In nucleotides, the CDR3 is TGCAGTGCTAGCGCAGGGACTGGGGAAAAACTGTTTTTT.